One T cell receptor (beta chain) is described in this entry. The data originate from a study of T cell changes during pregnancy in multiple sclerosis. Produced via immunoSEQ multiplex PCR; TCRdb's table is partial and in-frame only. The table includes tens of thousands of clones, under 95% detected once. The source of this sequence is a female donor with multiple sclerosis, enrolled in a pregnancy study. The specimen comprised peripheral blood, sampled before pregnancy.

In DNA, the CDR3 is TGTGCCAGCAGCCAACAGGACGGACTAGGGTACGAGCAGTACTTC. Amino acids: CASSQQDGLGYEQYF. The chain uses TRBV14 and TRBJ2-7; TRBD2 aligns across 7 bases. Germline V gives CDR1 SGHDN, CDR2 FVKESK. There are 15 residues in the CDR3. V lost 2 bases to trimming and J lost 4 bases; unmatched junction nucleotides: 8.